This T cell receptor beta chain stems from a study of blood T cell repertoires in COVID-19. Study-level information: PBMCs, B-cell-depleted T cells, or T cells provided the cDNA or gDNA that made up the material.

From germline, CDR1 is MNHEY and CDR2 SMNVEV (reference sequence). The V gene lost 0 bases and the J gene lost 4 bases, with 6 bases spanning the gap. The CDR3 contains 13 residues. This table comes from immunoSEQ multiplex PCR, and its TCRdb copy is limited to in-frame clones, with some not included. The sample carries over 300,000 clones, around 89% recorded once. The sample comprised peripheral blood. The sequence came from a man aged 18 to 30 with active or convalescent COVID-19. The V gene is TRBV27, the J gene TRBJ1-1; D gene unclear. As DNA, the CDR3 is TGTGCCAGCAGTTTATCGTACATCACTGAAGCTTTCTTT. The encoded protein is CASSLSYITEAFF.